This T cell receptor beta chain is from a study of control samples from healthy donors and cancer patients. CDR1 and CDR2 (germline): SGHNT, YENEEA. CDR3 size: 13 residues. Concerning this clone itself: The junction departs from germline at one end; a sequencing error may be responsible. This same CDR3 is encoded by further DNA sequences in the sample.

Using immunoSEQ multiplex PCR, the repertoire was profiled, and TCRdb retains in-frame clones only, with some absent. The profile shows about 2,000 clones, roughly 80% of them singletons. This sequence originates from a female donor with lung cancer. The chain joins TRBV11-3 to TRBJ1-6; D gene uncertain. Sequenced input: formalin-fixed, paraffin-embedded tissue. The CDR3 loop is CASSLEANSPLHF. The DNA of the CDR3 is TGTGCCAGCAGCTTGGAGGCTAATTCACCCCTTCACTTT.